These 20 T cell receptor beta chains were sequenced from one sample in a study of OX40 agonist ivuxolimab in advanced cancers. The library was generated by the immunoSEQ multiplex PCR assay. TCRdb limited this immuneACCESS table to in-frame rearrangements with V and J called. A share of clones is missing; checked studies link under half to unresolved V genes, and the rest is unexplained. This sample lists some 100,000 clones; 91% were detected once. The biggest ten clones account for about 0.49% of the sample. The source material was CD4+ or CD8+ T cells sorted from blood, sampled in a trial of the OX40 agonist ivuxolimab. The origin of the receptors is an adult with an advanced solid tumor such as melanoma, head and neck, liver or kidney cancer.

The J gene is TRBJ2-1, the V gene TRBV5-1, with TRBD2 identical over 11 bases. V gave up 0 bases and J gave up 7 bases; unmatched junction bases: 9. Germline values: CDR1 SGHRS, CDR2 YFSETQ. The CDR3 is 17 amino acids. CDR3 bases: TGCGCCAGCAGCTTGGCCATAGCGGGAGGGCCGGGGAATGAGCAGTTCTTC. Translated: CASSLAIAGGPGNEQFF.

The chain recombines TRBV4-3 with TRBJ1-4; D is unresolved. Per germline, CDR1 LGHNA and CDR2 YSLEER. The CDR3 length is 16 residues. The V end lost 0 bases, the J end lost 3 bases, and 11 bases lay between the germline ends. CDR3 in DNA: TGCGCCAGCAGCCAAGATATCGGGCGGGCTAATGAAAAACTGTTTTTT. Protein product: CASSQDIGRANEKLFF.

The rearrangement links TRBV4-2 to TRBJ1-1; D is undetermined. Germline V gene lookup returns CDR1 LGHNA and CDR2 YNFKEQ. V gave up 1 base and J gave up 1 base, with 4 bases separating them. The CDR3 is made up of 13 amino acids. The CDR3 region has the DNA TGTGCCAGCAGCCAAGTGGCGAACACTGAAGCTTTCTTT. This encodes CASSQVANTEAFF.

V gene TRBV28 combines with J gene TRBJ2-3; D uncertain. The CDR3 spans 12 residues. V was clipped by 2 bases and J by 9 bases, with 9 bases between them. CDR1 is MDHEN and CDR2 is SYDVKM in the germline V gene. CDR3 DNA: TGTGCCAGCAGTTTACCTCATTTCACGCAGTATTTT. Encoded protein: CASSLPHFTQYF. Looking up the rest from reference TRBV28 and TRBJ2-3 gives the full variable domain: DVKVTQSSRYLVKRTGEKVFLECVQDMDHENMFWYRQDPGLGLRLIYFSYDVKMKEKGDIPEGYSVSREKKERFSLILESASTNQTSMYLCASSLPHFTQYFGPGTRLTVL.

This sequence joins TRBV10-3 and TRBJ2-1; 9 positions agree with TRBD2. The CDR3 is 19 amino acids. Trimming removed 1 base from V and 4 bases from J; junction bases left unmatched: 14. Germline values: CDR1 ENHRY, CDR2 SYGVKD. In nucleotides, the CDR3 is TGTGCCATCAGTGAGTACGCTAGCGGGACCAAAGGGGCTTACAATGAGCAGTTCTTC. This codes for CAISEYASGTKGAYNEQFF.

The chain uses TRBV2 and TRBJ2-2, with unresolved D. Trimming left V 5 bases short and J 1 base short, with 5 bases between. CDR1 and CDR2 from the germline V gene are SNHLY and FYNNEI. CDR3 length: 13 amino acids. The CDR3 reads CASSSENTGELFF. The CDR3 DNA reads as TGTGCCAGCAGTTCTGAGAACACCGGGGAGCTGTTTTTT.

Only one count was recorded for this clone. DNA for the CDR3: TGTGCCAGCAGCTCCTATTTGGGTAGGGTGAACACTGAAGCTTTCTTT. Encoded protein: CASSSYLGRVNTEAFF. The chain carries TRBV5-6 and TRBJ1-1; D is unclear. The length of the CDR3 is 16 residues. Germline-derived CDR1 and CDR2 are SGHDT and YYEEEE. V gave up 3 bases and J gave up 0 bases, with 15 bases separating them.

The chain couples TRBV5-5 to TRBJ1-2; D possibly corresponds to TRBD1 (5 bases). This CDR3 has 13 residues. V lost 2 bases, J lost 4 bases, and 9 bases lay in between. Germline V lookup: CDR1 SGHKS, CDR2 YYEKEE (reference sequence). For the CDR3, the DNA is TGTGCCAGCAGCTTCGGGGACGGCTATGGCTACACCTTC. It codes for CASSFGDGYGYTF.

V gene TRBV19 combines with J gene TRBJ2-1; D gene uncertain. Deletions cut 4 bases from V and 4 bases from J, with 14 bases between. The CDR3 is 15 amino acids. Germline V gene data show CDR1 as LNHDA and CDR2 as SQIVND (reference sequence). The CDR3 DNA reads TGTGCCAGTAGTAGGAGTTCCCCGGCGTACAATGAGCAGTTCTTC. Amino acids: CASSRSSPAYNEQFF.

CDR3 nucleotides: TGTGCCAGCAGTGAATCATACGCCTACGAGCAGTACTTC. Translating gives CASSESYAYEQYF. This sequence joins TRBV6-1 and TRBJ2-7; no clear D. This CDR3 is 13 amino acids long. CDR1 is MNHNS, CDR2 SASEGT, per germline. Trimming removed 2 bases at V and 2 bases at J, with 7 bases between.

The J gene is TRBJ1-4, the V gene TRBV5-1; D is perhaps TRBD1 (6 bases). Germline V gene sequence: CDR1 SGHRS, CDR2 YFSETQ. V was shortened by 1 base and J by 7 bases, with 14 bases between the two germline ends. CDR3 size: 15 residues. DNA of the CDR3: TGCGCCAGCAGCTTGAGTGGCAGGGGCGGTGAAAAACTGTTTTTT. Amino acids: CASSLSGRGGEKLFF.

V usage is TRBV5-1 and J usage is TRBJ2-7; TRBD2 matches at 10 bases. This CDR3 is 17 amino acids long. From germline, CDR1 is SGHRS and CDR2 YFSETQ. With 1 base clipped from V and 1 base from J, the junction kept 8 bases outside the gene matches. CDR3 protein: CASSLTSSGSSSYEQYF. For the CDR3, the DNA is TGCGCCAGCAGCTTGACTTCTAGCGGGAGTTCTTCCTACGAGCAGTACTTC.

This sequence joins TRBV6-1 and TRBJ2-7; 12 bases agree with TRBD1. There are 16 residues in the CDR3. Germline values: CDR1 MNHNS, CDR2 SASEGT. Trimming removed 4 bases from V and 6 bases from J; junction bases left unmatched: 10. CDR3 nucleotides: TGTGCCAGCAGTGGGAAATGGGGACAGGGGGCTGGCGAGCAGTACTTC. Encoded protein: CASSGKWGQGAGEQYF.

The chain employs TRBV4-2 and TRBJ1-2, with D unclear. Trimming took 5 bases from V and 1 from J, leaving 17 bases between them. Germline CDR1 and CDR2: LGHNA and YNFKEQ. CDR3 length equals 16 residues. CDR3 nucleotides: TGTGCCAGCAGCGAATTCGTCTCAGACAATAACTATGGCTACACCTTC. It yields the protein CASSEFVSDNNYGYTF.

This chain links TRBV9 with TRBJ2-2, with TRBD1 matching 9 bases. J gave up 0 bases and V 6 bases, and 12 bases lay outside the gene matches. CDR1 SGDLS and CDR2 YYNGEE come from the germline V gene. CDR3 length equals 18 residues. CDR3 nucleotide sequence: TGTGCCAGCATCTCGAGGGACAGGGATCCTTCGAACACCGGGGAGCTGTTTTTT. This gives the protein CASISRDRDPSNTGELFF.

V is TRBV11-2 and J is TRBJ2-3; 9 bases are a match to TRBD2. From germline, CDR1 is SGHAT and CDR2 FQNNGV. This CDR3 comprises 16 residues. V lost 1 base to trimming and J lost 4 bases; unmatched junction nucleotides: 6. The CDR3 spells CASSLGLSGSSDTQYF. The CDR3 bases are TGTGCCAGCAGCTTAGGGCTTAGCGGGAGTTCAGATACGCAGTATTTT. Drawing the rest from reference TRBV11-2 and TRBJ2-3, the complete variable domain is EAGVAQSPRYKIIEKRQSVAFWCNPISGHATLYWYQQILGQGPKLLIQFQNNGVVDDSQLPKDRFSAERLKGVDSTLKIQPAKLEDSAVYLCASSLGLSGSSDTQYFGPGTRLTVL.

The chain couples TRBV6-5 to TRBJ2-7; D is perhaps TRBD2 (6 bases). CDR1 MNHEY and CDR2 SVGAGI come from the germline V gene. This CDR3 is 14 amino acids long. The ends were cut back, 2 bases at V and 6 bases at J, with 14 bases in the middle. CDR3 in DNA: TGTGCCAGCAGTTACGCATACCGGGACTCCGAGCAGTACTTC. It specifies CASSYAYRDSEQYF.

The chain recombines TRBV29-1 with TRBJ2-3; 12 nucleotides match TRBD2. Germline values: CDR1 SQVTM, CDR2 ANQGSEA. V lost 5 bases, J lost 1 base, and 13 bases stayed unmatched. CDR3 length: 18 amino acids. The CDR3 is CSVRRLAGVGGGTDTQYF. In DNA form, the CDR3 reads TGCAGCGTTCGTCGACTAGCGGGAGTTGGGGGGGGCACAGATACGCAGTATTTT.

The CDR3 nucleotides are TGTGCCAGCAGCCGTTACAGGGGCCAAGAGACCCAGTACTTC. Translated: CASSRYRGQETQYF. V is TRBV14 and J is TRBJ2-5, with TRBD1 matching over 7 bases. The CDR3 totals 14 residues. With 4 bases clipped from V and 1 base from J, the junction kept 3 bases outside the gene matches. Germline V gene lookup returns CDR1 SGHDN and CDR2 FVKESK.

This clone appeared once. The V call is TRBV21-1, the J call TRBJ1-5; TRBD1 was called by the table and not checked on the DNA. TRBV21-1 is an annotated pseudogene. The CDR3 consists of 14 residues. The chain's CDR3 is CASRDRGANQPQHF. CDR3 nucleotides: TGTGCCAGCAGGGACAGGGGAGCCAATCAGCCCCAGCATTTT.